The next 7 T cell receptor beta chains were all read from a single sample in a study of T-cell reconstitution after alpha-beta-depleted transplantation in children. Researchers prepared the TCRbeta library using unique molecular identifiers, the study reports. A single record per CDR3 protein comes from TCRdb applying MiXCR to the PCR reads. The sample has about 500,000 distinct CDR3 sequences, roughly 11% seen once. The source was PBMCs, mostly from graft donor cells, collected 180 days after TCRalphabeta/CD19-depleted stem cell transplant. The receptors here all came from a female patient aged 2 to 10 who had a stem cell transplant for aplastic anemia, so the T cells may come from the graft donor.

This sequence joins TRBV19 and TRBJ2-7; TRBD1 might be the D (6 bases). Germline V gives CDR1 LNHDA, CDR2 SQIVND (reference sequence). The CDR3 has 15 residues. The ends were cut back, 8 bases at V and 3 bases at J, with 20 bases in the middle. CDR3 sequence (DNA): TGTGCCAGTCATACCGGGACACGGGATTACTACGAGCAGTACTTC. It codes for CASHTGTRDYYEQYF.

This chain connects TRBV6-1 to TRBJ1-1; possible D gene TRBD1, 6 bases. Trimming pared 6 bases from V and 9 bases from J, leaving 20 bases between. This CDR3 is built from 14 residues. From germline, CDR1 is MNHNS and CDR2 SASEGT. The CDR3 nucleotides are TGTGCCAGCAGCCCCCCCCGGGGGGGCCTGAAAGCTTTCTTT. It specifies CASSPPRGGLKAFF.

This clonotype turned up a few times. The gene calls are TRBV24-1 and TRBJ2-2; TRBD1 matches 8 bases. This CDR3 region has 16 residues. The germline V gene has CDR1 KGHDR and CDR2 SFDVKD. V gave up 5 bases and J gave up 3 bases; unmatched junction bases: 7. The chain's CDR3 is CATSARMDRDTGELFF. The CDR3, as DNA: TGTGCCACCAGTGCCCGCATGGACAGGGACACCGGGGAGCTGTTTTTT.

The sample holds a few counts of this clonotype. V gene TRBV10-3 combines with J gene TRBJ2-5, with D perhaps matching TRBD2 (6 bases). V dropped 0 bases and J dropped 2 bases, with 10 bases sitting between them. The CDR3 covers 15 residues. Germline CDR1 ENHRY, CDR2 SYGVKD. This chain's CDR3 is CAISESGGGQETQYF. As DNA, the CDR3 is TGTGCCATCAGTGAGTCGGGAGGAGGGCAAGAGACCCAGTACTTC.

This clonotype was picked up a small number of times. The CDR3 DNA follows: TGTGCCAGCAGCGGAATTGGTTCACCCCTCCACTTT. Translation gives CASSGIGSPLHF. The chain joins TRBV27 to TRBJ1-6; D call uncertain. The CDR3 runs 12 residues. Looked up from germline, CDR1 is MNHEY and CDR2 is SMNVEV (reference sequence). V was shortened by 6 bases and J by 9 bases, with 9 bases between the two germline ends.

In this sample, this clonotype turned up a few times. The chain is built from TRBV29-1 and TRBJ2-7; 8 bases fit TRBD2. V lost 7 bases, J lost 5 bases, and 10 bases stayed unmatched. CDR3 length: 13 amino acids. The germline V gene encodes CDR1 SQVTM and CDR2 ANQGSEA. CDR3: CSARAGAENEQYV. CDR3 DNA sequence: TGCAGCGCCAGAGCGGGAGCAGAAAACGAGCAGTACGTC.

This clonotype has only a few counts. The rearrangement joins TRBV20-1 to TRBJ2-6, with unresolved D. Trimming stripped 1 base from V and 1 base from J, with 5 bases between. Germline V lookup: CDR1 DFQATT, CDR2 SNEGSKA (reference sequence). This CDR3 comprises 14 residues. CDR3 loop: CSARATSGANVLTF. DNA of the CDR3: TGCAGTGCTAGAGCGACTTCTGGGGCCAACGTCCTGACTTTC.